This entry features one TCR beta chain sequence. This CDR3 is 18 amino acids long. The V and J ends lost 4 bases and 5 bases, in that order; junction bases with no gene match: 15. In germline, CDR1 is MNHEY, CDR2 SMNVEV (reference sequence). This sample is drawn from a study of T cells in Graves' hyperthyroidism and ophthalmopathy. TCR beta CDR3 region amplification was performed from RNA transcripts. An initial round of RT-PCR targeting the TCR CDR3 relied on the HTBI primer set. Each CDR3 protein is one row after TCRdb ran MiXCR on the multiplex PCR reads. The table has around 340,000 distinct CDR3 sequences, around 17% seen once.

The specimen sequenced was blood. The chain joins TRBV27 to TRBJ2-1, with TRBD1 matching 9 bases. This clonotype was sampled from a young man with Graves' hyperthyroidism. DNA of the CDR3: TGTGCCAGCAGTTCCCTTGGTCTGGACAGGGGCTTACACAATGAGCAGTTCTTC. Its protein product is CASSSLGLDRGLHNEQFF.